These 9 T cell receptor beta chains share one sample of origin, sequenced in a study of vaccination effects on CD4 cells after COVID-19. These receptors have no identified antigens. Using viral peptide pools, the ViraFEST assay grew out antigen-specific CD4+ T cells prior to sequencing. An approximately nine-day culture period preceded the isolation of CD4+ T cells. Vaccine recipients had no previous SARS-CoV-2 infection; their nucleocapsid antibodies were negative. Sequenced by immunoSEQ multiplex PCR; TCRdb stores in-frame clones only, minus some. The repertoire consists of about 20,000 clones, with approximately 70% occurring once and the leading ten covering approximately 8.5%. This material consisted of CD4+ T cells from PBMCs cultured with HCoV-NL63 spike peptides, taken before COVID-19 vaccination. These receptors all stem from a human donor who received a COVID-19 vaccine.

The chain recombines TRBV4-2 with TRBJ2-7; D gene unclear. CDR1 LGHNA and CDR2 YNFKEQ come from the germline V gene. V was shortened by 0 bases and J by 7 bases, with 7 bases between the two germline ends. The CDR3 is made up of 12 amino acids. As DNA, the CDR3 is TGTGCCAGCAGCCAAGATAGGTGGGAGCAGTACTTC. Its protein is CASSQDRWEQYF.

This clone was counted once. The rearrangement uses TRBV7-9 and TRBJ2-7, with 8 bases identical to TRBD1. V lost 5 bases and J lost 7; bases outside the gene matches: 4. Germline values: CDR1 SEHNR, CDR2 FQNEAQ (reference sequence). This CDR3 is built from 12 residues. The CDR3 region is CASSLRQGEQYF. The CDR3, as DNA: TGTGCCAGCAGCCTAAGACAGGGGGAGCAGTACTTC. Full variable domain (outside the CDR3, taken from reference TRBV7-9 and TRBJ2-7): DTGVSQNPRHKITKRGQNVTFRCDPISEHNRLYWYRQTLGQGPEFLTYFQNEAQLEKSRLLSDRFSAERPKGSFSTLEIQRTEQGDSAMYLCASSLRQGEQYFGPGTRLTVT.

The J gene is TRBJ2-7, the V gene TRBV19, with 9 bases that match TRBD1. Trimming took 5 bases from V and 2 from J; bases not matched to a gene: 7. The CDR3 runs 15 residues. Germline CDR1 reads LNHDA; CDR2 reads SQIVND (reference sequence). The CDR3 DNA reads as TGTGCCAGTAGTCAGGCGGGACAGGGCGCCTACGAGCAGTACTTC. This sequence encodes CASSQAGQGAYEQYF.

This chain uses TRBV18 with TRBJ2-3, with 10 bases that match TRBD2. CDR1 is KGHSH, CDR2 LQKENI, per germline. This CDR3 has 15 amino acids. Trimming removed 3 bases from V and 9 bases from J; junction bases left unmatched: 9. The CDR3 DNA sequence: TGTGCCAGCTCACCGGGGACTAGCGCGTTCAGAACGCAGTATTTT. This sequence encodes CASSPGTSAFRTQYF.

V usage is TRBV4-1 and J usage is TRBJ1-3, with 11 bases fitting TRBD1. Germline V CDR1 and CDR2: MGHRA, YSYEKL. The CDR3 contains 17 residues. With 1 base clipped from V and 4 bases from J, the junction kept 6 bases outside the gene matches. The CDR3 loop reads CASSQGNGQGAGNTIYF. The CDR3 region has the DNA TGCGCCAGCAGCCAAGGCAACGGACAGGGGGCCGGAAACACCATATATTTT.

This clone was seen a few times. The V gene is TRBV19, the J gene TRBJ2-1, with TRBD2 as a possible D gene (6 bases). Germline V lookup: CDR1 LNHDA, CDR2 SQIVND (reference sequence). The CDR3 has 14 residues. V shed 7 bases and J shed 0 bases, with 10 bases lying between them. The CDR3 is CASNSGDSYNEQFF. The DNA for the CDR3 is TGTGCCAGTAACTCGGGAGACTCCTACAATGAGCAGTTCTTC.

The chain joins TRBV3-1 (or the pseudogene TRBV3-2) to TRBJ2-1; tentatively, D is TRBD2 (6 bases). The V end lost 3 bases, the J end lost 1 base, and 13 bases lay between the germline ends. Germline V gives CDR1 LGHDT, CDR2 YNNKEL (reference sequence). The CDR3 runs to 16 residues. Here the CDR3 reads CASSQEEGRSYNEQFF. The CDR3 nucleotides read TGTGCCAGCAGCCAGGAGGAGGGTCGGTCCTACAATGAGCAGTTCTTC.

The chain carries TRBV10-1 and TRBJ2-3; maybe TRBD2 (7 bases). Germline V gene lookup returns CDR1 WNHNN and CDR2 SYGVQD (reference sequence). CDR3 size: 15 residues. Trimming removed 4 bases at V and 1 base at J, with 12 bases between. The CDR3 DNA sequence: TGCGCCAGCAGTGTAGGGGGGGGAGGCACAGATACGCAGTATTTT. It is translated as CASSVGGGGTDTQYF.

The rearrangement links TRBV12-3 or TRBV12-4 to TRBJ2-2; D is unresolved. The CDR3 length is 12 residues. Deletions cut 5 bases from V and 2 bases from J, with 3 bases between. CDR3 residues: CASSINTGELFF. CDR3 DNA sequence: TGTGCCAGCAGTATTAACACCGGGGAGCTGTTTTTT.